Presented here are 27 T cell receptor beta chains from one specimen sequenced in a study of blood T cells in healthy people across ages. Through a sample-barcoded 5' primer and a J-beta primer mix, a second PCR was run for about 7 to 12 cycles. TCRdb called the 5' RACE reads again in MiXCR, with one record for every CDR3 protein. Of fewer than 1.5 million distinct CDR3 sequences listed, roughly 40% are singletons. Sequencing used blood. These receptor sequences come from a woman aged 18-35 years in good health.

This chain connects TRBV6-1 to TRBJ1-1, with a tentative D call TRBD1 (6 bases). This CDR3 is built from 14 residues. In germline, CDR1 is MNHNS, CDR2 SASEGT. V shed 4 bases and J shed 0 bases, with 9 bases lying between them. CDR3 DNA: TGTGCCAGCAGTGTGACAGGCCTGAACACTGAAGCTTTCTTT. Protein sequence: CASSVTGLNTEAFF.

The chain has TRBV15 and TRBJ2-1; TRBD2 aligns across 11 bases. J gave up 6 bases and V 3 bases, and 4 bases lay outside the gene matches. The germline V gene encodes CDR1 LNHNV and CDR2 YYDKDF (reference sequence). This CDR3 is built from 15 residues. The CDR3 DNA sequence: TGTGCCACCAGCAGCGGGACTAGCGGACTCAATGAGCAGTTCTTC. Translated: CATSSGTSGLNEQFF. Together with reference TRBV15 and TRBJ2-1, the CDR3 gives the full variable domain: DAMVIQNPRYQVTQFGKPVTLSCSQTLNHNVMYWYQQKSSQAPKLLFHYYDKDFNNEADTPDNFQSRRPNTSFCFLDIRSPGLGDTAMYLCATSSGTSGLNEQFFGPGTRLTVL.

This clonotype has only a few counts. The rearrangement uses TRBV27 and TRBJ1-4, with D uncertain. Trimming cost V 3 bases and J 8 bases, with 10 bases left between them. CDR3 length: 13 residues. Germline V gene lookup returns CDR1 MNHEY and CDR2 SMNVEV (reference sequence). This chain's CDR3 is CASSFYSGEKLFF. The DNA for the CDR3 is TGTGCCAGCAGTTTTTACAGTGGGGAAAAACTGTTTTTT.

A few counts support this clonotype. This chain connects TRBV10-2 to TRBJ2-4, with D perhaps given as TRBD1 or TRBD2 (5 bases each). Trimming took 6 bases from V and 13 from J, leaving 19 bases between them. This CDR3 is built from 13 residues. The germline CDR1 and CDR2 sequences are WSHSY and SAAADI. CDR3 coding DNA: TGCGCCAGCAGCGGGGACCGGATTTGGGAGCAGTACTTC. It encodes CASSGDRIWEQYF.

This CDR3 is CASSPSHRETQYF. DNA of the CDR3: TGTGCCAGCAGCCCCTCCCACCGCGAGACCCAGTACTTC. This rearrangement joins TRBV11-2 to TRBJ2-5; D call uncertain. V lost 5 bases and J lost 5, with 12 bases in between. Germline loops: CDR1 SGHAT, CDR2 FQNNGV. This CDR3 has 13 residues. The full variable domain, with the rest looked up from reference TRBV11-2 and TRBJ2-5, is EAGVAQSPRYKIIEKRQSVAFWCNPISGHATLYWYQQILGQGPKLLIQFQNNGVVDDSQLPKDRFSAERLKGVDSTLKIQPAKLEDSAVYLCASSPSHRETQYFGPGTRLLVL.

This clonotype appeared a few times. CDR3 nucleotide sequence: TGTGCCAGCAGTTTCCGGGACAGGGATGAAAAACTGTTTTTT. Translated, it gives CASSFRDRDEKLFF. This rearrangement joins TRBV12-3 or TRBV12-4 to TRBJ1-4, with 9 bases identical to TRBD1. V lost 3 bases to trimming and J lost 6 bases; unmatched junction nucleotides: 2. This CDR3 has 14 residues.

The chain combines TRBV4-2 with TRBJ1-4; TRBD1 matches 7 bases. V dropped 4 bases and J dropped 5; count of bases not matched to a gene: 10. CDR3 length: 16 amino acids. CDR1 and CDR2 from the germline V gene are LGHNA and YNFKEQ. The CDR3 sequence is CASSPRGGGLNEKLFF. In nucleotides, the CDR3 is TGTGCCAGCAGCCCGAGGGGAGGGGGCCTAAATGAAAAACTGTTTTTT.

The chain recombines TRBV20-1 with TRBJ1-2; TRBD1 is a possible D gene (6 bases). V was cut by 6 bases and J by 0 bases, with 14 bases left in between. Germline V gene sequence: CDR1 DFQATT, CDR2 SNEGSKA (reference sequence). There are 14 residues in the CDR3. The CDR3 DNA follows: TGCAGTGCGGCCACAGGGCCTTCTAACTATGGCTACACCTTC. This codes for CSAATGPSNYGYTF.

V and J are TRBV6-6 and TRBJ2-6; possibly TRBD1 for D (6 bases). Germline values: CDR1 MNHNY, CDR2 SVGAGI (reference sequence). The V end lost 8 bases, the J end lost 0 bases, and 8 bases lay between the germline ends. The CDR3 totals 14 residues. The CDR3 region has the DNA TGTGCCAGCCGACAGGACTCTGGGGCCAACGTCCTGACTTTC. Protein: CASRQDSGANVLTF.

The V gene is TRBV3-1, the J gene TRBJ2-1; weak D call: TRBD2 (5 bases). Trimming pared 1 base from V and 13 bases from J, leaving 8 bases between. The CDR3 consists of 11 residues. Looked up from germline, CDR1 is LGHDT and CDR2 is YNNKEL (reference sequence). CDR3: CASSQGETQFF. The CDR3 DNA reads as TGTGCCAGCAGCCAAGGGGAGACCCAGTTCTTC.

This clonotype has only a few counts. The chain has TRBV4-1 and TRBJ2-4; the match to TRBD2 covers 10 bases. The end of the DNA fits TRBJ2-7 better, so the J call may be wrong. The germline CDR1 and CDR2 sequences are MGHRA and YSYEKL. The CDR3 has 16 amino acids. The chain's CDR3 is CASSQDLASGSLEQYF. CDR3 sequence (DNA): TGCGCCAGCAGCCAAGATTTGGCTAGCGGGAGTCTCGAGCAGTACTTC.

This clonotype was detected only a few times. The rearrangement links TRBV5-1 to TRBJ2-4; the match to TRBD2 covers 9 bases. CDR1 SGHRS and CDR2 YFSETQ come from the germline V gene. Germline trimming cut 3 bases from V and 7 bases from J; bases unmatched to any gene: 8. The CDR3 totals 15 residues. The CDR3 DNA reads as TGCGCCAGCAGCTCATCCGGGACTAGCCAGAACATTCAGTACTTC. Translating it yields CASSSSGTSQNIQYF.

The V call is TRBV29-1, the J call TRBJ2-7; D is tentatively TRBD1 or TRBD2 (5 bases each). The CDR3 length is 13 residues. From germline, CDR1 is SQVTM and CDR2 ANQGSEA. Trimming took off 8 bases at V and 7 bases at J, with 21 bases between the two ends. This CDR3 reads CSIPGSRRNEQYF. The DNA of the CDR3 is TGCAGCATTCCAGGGAGTAGGAGAAATGAGCAGTACTTC.

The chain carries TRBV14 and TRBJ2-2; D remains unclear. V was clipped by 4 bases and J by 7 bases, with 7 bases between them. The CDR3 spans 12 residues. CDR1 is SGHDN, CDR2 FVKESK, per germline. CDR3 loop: CASSPTRGELFF. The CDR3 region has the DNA TGTGCCAGCAGCCCTACTCGCGGGGAGCTGTTTTTT.

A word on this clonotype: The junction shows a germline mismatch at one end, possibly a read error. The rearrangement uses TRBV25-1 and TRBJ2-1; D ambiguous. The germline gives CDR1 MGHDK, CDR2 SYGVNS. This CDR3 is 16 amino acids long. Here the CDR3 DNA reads TGTGCCAGCAGTGGGGGTAGCCCCAGCTCCCACAATGAGCAGTTCTTC. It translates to CASSGGSPSSHNEQFF.

The CDR3, as DNA: TGTGCCGGACGAATTCTGACGGACAGCACAGATACGCAGTATTTT. Amino acid sequence: CAGRILTDSTDTQYF. V gene TRBV27 combines with J gene TRBJ2-3; D unclear. The germline CDR1 and CDR2 sequences are MNHEY and SMNVEV (reference sequence). The V and J ends lost 11 bases and 0 bases respectively, with 18 bases between them. This CDR3 has 15 residues.

DNA for the CDR3: TGTGCCAGCAGTTACTCGAATCCGGGACTAGCGGGGATGAGCTCCTACAATGAGCAGTTCTTC. This translates into CASSYSNPGLAGMSSYNEQFF. The rearrangement joins TRBV6-5 to TRBJ2-1, with 13 bases matching TRBD2. The CDR3 runs to 21 residues. The germline V gene encodes CDR1 MNHEY and CDR2 SVGAGI. Germline trimming cut 0 bases from V and 0 bases from J; bases unmatched to any gene: 11.

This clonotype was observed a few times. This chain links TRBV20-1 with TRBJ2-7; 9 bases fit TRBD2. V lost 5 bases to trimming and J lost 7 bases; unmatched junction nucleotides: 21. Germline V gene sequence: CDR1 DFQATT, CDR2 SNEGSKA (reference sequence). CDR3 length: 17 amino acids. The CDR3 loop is CSARPAAGGFSHNEQYF. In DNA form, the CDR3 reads TGCAGTGCTCGACCGGCAGCGGGGGGATTCTCTCACAATGAGCAGTACTTC.

In DNA form, the CDR3 reads TGTGCCAGCAGTGGGGGGACGACCACCTACAATGAGCAGTTCTTC. Residues: CASSGGTTTYNEQFF. V is TRBV6-1 and J is TRBJ2-1, with D possibly called TRBD1 or TRBD2 (5 bases each). This CDR3 region has 15 residues. From germline, CDR1 is MNHNS and CDR2 SASEGT. The germline V and J ends were trimmed by 4 bases and 2 bases, with 12 bases remaining between them.

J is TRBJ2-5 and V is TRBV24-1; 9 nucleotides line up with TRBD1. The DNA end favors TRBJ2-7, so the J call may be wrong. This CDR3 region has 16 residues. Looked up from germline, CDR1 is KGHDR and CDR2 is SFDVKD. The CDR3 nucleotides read TGTGCCACCAGTGACAGTCCCGGGACAGGGTTTGACGAGCAGTACTTC. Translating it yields CATSDSPGTGFDEQYF.

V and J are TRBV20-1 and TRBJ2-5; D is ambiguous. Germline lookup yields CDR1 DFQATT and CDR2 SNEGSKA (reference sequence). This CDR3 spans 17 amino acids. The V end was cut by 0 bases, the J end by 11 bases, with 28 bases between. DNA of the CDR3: TGCAGTGCTAGAGATCTCCGAAGAGCCCTAGACACTGCGCCGCAGTACTTC. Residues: CSARDLRRALDTAPQYF.

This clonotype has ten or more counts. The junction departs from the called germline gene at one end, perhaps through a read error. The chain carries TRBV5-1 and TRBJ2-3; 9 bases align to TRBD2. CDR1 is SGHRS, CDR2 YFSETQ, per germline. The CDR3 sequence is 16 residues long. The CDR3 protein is CASSLASGASTDTQYF. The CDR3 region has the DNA TGTGCCAGCAGCTTAGCTAGCGGGGCTAGCACAGATACGCAGTATTTT.

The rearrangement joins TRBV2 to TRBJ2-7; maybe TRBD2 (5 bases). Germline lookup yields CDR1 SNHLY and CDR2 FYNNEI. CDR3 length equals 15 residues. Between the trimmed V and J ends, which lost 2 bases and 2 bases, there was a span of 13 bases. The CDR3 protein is CASSESGGSAYEQYF. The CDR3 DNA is TGTGCCAGCAGTGAATCTGGAGGATCAGCCTACGAGCAGTACTTC.

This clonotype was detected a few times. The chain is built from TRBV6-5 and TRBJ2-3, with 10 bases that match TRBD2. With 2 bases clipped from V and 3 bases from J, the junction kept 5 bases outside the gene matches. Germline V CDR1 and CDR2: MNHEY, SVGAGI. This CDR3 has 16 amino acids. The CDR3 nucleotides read TGTGCCAGCAGTTACATAAGCGGGAGGGCGACAGATACGCAGTATTTT. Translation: CASSYISGRATDTQYF.

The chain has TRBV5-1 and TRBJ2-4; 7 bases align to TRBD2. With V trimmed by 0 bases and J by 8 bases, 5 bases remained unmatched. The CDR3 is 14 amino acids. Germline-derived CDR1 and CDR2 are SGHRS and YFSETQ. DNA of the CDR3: TGCGCCAGCAGCTTGGGGGAGGGAGAGGACATTCAGTACTTC. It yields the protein CASSLGEGEDIQYF.

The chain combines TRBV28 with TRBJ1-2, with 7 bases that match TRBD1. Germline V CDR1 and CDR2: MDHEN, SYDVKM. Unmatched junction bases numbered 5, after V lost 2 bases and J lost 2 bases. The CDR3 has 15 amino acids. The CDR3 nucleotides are TGTGCCAGCAGTTTAGCTGGGACAGAGAACTATGGCTACACCTTC. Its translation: CASSLAGTENYGYTF.

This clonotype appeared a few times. This CDR3 reads CASSFPGPNEQFF. CDR3 nucleotides: TGTGCCAGCAGCTTTCCGGGTCCCAATGAGCAGTTCTTC. The chain recombines TRBV7-7 with TRBJ2-1, with D unclear. From germline, CDR1 is SSHAT and CDR2 FNYEAQ (reference sequence). V lost 3 bases and J 6 bases, leaving 9 bases between the germline ends. This CDR3 has 13 residues.